This T cell receptor (beta chain) was retrieved from a study of OX40 agonist ivuxolimab in advanced cancers. Study-wide results and caveats: The expanded peripheral T cells' antigen specificity was not determined.

The germline V gene encodes CDR1 LNHNV and CDR2 YYDKDF (reference sequence). V gave up 3 bases and J gave up 5 bases; unmatched junction bases: 9. This CDR3 has 16 residues. Points on this clone: Its target is not known.

Assay: immunoSEQ multiplex PCR; the TCRdb copy retains only in-frame clones and omits some. The table lists more than 75,000 clones, more than 85% of them singletons. The receptor comes from an adult with an advanced solid tumor such as melanoma, head and neck, liver or kidney cancer. The sample in question was CD4+ or CD8+ T cells sorted from blood, obtained in a trial of the OX40 agonist ivuxolimab. This chain uses TRBV15 with TRBJ2-5; 10 bases are shared with TRBD2. The CDR3, as DNA: TGTGCCACCAGCAGCCCCTCTAGCGGGAGTTGGGAGACCCAGTACTTC. This translates into CATSSPSSGSWETQYF.